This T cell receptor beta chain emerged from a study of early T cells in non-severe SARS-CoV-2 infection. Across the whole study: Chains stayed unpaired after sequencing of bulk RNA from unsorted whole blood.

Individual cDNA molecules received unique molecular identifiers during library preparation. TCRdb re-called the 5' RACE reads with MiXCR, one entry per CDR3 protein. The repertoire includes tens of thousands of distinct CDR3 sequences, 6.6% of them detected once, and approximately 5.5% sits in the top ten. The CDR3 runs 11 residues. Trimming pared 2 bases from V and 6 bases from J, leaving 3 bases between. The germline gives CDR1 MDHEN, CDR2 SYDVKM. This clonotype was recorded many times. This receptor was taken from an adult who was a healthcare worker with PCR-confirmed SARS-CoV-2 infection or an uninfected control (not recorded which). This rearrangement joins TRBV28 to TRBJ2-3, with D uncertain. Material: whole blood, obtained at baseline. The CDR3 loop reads CASSLRDTQYF. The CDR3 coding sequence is TGTGCCAGCAGTTTACGCGATACGCAGTATTTT.